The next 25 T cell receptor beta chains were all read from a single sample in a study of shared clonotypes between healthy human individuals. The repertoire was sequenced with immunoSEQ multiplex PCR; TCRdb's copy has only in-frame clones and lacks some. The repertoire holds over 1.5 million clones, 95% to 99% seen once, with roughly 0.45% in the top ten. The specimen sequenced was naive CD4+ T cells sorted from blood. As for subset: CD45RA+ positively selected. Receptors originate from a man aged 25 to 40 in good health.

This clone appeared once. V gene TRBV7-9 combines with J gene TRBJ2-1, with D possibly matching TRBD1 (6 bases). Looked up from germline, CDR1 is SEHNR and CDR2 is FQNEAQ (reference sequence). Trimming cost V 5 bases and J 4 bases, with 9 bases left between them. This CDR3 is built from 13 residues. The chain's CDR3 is CASSVTGYNEQFF. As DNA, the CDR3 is TGTGCCAGCAGCGTCACAGGGTACAATGAGCAGTTCTTC.

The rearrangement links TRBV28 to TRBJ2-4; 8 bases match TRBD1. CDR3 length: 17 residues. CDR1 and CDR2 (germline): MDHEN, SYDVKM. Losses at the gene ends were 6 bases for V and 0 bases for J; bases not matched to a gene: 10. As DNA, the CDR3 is TGTGCCAGCAGCCCCCGGGACAGGATTATAGCCAAAAACATTCAGTACTTC. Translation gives CASSPRDRIIAKNIQYF.

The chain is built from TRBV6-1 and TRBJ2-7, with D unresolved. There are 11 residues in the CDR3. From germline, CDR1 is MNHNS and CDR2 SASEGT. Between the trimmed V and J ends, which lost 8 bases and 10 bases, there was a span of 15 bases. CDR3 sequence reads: CASGSGSKQYF. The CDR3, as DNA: TGTGCCAGCGGATCCGGGTCCAAACAGTACTTC.

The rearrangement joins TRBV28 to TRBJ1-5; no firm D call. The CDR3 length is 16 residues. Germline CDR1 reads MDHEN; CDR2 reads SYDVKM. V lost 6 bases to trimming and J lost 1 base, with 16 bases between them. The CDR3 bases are TGTGCCAGCAGGACGGCCATCACCTTAAGCAATCAGCCCCAGCATTTT. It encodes CASRTAITLSNQPQHF.

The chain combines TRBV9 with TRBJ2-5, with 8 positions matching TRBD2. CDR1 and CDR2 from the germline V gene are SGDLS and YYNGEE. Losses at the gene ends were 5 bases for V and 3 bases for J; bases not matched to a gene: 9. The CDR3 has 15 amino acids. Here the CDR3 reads CASSRRAGVEETQYF. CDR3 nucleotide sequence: TGTGCCAGCAGTCGTCGAGCGGGAGTTGAAGAGACCCAGTACTTC.

CDR3 nucleotide sequence: TGTGCCAGCAGTGGGGGGGGATCCTACGAGCAGTACTTC. Protein sequence: CASSGGGSYEQYF. This sequence joins TRBV6-1 and TRBJ2-7; 7 nucleotides agree with TRBD2. V was clipped by 4 bases and J by 1 base; unmatched bases: 1. Germline V CDR1 and CDR2: MNHNS, SASEGT. This CDR3 contains 13 residues.

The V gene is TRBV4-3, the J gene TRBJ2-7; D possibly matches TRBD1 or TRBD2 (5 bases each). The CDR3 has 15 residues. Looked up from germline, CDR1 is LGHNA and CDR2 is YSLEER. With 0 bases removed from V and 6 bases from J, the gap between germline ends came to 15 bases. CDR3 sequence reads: CASSQDISRGREQYF. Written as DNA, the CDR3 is TGCGCCAGCAGCCAAGATATCTCCCGGGGACGCGAGCAGTACTTC.

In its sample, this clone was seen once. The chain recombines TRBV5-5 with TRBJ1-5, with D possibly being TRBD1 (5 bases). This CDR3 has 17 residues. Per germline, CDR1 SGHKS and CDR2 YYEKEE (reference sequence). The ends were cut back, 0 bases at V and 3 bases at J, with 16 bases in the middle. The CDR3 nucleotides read TGTGCCAGCAGCTTGGGAACAGGTGGACGGGACAATCAGCCCCAGCATTTT. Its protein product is CASSLGTGGRDNQPQHF. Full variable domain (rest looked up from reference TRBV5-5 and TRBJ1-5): DAGVTQSPTHLIKTRGQQVTLRCSPISGHKSVSWYQQVLGQGPQFIFQYYEKEERGRGNFPDRFSARQFPNYSSELNVNALLLGDSALYLCASSLGTGGRDNQPQHFGDGTRLSIL.

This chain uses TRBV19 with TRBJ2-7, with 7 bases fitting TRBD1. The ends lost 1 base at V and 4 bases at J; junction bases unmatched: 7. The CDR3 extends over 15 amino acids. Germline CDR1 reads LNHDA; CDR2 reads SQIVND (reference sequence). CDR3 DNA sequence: TGTGCCAGTAGTATAGCCACGACAGGGTTGTACGAGCAGTACTTC. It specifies CASSIATTGLYEQYF. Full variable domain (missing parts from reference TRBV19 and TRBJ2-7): DGGITQSPKYLFRKEGQNVTLSCEQNLNHDAMYWYRQDPGQGLRLIYYSQIVNDFQKGDIAEGYSVSREKKESFPLTVTSAQKNPTAFYLCASSIATTGLYEQYFGPGTRLTVT.

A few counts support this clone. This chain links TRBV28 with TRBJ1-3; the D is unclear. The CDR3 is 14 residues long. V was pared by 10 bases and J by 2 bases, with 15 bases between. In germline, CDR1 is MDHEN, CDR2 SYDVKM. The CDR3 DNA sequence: TGTGCCATCTTAGCCTCCACCCCTGGAAACACCATATATTTT. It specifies CAILASTPGNTIYF.

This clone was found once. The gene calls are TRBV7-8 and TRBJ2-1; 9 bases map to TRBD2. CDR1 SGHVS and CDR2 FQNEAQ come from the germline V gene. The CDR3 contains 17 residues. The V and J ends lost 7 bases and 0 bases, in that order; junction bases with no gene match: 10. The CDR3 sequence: CASKTTSGWSSYNEQFF. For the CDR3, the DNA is TGTGCCAGCAAAACTACTAGCGGGTGGAGCTCCTACAATGAGCAGTTCTTC.

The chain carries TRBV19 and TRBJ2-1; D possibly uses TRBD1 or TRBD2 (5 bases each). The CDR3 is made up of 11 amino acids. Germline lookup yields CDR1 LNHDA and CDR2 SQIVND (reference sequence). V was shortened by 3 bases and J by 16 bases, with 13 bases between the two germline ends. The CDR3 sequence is CASSMGESSFF. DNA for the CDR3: TGTGCCAGTAGTATGGGGGAGTCCTCCTTCTTC.

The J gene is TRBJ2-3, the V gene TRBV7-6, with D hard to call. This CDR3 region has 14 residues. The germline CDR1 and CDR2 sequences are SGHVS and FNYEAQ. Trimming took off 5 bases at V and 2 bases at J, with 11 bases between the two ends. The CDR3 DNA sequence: TGTGCCAGCAGCACGGACCCGGTCACAGATACGCAGTATTTT. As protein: CASSTDPVTDTQYF. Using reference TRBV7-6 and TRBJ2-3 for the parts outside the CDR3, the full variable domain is GAGVSQSPRYKVTKRGQDVALRCDPISGHVSLYWYRQALGQGPEFLTYFNYEAQQDKSGLPNDRFSAERPEGSISTLTIQRTEQRDSAMYRCASSTDPVTDTQYFGPGTRLTVL.

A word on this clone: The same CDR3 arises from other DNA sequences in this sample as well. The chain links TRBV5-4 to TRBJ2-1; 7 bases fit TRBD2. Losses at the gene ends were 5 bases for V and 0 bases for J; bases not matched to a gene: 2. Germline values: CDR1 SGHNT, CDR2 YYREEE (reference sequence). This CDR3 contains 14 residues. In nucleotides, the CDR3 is TGTGCCAGCAGAGGCGGGAGCTCCTACAATGAGCAGTTCTTC. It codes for CASRGGSSYNEQFF.

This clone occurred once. The CDR3 region has the DNA TGTGCCAGCAGCTTAGAGATAGGGACTGAAGCTTTCTTT. This gives the protein CASSLEIGTEAFF. The chain links TRBV7-8 to TRBJ1-1; no definite D call. Germline V gene data show CDR1 as SGHVS and CDR2 as FQNEAQ. The CDR3 contains 13 residues. V gave up 1 base and J gave up 5 bases, with 8 bases separating them.

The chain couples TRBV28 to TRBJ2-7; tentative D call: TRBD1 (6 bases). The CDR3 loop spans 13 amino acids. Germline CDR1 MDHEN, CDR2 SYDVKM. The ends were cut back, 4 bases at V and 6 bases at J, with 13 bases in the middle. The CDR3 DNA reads TGTGCCAGCAGTTCCCCGCACAGGGCCGAGCAGTACTTC. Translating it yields CASSSPHRAEQYF.

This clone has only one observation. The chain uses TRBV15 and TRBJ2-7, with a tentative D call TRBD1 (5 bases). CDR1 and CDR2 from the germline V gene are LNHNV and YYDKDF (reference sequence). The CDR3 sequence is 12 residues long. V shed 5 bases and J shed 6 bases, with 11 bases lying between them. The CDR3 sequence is CATSRFQGEQYF. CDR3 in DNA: TGTGCCACCAGCCGCTTCCAGGGCGAGCAGTACTTC. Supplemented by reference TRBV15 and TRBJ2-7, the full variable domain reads DAMVIQNPRYQVTQFGKPVTLSCSQTLNHNVMYWYQQKSSQAPKLLFHYYDKDFNNEADTPDNFQSRRPNTSFCFLDIRSPGLGDTAMYLCATSRFQGEQYFGPGTRLTVT.

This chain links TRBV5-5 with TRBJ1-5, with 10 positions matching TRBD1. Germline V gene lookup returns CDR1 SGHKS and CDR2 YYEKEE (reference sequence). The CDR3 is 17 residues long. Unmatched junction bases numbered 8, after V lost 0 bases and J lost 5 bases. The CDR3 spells CASSLVPQTGGDQPQHF. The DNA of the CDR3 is TGTGCCAGCAGCTTGGTGCCCCAGACAGGGGGCGATCAGCCCCAGCATTTT.

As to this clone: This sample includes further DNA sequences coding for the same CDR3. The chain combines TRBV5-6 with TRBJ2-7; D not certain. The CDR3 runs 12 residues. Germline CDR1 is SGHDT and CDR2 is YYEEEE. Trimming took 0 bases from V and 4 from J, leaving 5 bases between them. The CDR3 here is CASSLGVYEQYF. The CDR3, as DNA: TGTGCCAGCAGCTTGGGTGTGTACGAGCAGTACTTC.

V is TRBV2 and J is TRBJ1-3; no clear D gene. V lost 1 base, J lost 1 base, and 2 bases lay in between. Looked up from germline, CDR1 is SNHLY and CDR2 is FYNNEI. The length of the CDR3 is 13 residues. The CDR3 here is CASSEESGNTIYF. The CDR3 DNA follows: TGTGCCAGCAGTGAAGAATCTGGAAACACCATATATTTT.

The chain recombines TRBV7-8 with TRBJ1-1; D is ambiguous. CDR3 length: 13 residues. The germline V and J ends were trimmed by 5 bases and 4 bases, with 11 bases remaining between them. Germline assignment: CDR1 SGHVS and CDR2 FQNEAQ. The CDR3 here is CASSATTVTEAFF. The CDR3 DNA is TGTGCCAGCAGCGCCACGACGGTCACTGAAGCTTTCTTT.

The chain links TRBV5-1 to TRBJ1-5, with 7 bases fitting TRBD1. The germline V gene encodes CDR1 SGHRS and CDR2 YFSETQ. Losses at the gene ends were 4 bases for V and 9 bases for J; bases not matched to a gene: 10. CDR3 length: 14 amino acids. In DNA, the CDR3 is TGCGCCAGCAGCGAGACAGGGACAGATACGCCCCAGCATTTT. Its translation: CASSETGTDTPQHF.

CDR3 nucleotides: TGCGCCAGCAGCTTGGCCGGGACAGGCTCAGCGGGAGATACGCAGTATTTT. Translating it yields CASSLAGTGSAGDTQYF. The V and J genes are TRBV5-1 and TRBJ2-3, with TRBD1 matching 8 bases. Germline CDR1 and CDR2: SGHRS and YFSETQ. The V and J ends lost 0 bases and 5 bases, in that order; junction bases with no gene match: 11. This CDR3 contains 17 residues.

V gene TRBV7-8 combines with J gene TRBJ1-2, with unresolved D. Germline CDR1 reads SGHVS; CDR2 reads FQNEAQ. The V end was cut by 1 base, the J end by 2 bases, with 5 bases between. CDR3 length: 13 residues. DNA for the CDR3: TGTGCCAGCAGCTTAGTTCAGAACTATGGCTACACCTTC. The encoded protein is CASSLVQNYGYTF. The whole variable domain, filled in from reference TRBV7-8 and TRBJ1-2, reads GAGVSQSPRYKVAKRGQDVALRCDPISGHVSLFWYQQALGQGPEFLTYFQNEAQLDKSGLPSDRFFAERPEGSVSTLKIQRTQQEDSAVYLCASSLVQNYGYTFGSGTRLTVV.

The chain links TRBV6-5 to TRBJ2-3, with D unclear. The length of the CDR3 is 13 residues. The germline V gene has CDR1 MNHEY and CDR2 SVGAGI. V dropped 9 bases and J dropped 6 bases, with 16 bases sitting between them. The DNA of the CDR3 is TGTGCCAGTACTCCCATCCAATTGGATACGCAGTATTTT. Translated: CASTPIQLDTQYF.